This record looks at one TCR beta chain sequence and its context. Its antigen is currently not known. Per-base qualities were not stored, and no clone one base away is much larger. One collaborating source in Seattle enrolled patients while the patients were actively infected and followed the patients over time throughout the course of disease. The collaborating institutions used their own protocols to collect whole blood in K2EDTA tubes. For TCRbeta analysis, collaborators shipped samples in one of three forms: frozen whole blood, isolated PBMCs, or DNA extracted from either of those sample types. The sample is drawn from a study of blood T cell repertoires in COVID-19 (dated by TCRdb to 2020 to 2022). Study-level background: The collaborator samples originated in the United States, Italy and Spain and spanned the acute and convalescent phases of COVID-19. The sample metadata nearly always contained a de-identified subject ID, COVID-19 status, age in years and sex. A freely available public database, intended as a resource for researchers studying the immune response to SARS-CoV-2, is where the repertoires were released. Where HLA class I and class II types were available, the types were taken from metadata supplied by the sample provider, not from assay-based typing. The samples were drawn from two sources: the first 160 participants of the ongoing ImmuneRACE study, and 950 to 1,500 subjects contributed by 6 global collaborators. The material from the prospective study consisted of cDNA or gDNA derived from T cells, B-cell-depleted T cells, or PBMCs. Subjects who had been exposed to COVID-19, were actively infected with it, or had recovered from it provided the deeply sampled blood TCRbeta repertoires that made up the dataset.

What the research found in general, with its limitations: The amount of clinical and demographic metadata varied by source and participant and was provided uncurated.

The CDR3 runs 16 amino acids, cysteine and phenylalanine included. Solely the CDR3 DNA is kept, with 48 bases framed from the first base. Looking up the germline V gene yields CDR1 SGHNT and CDR2 YENEEA. The germline ends are 13 bases apart after V is trimmed by 0 bases and J by 5 bases. The immunoSEQ Assay, a bias-controlled multiplex PCR, was used to amplify TCRbeta CDR3 regions from genomic DNA. The study's own analysis went as follows. Nucleated cell counts per sample were estimated from amplification of reference gene primers within the assay. To quantify the absolute abundance of each unique TCRbeta CDR3 rearrangement, sequence reads were collapsed and filtered. For each sample, productive Simpson clonality was calculated by taking the square root of Simpson's diversity index across productive rearrangements. The table was pulled from immuneACCESS by TCRdb, which kept in-frame rearrangements only. Such tables lose some clones; where checked, under half of the loss comes from unresolved V genes, and the rest has no known cause. V, J and clone size are those of that table, while D and trimming were read from the DNA. Within this sample are around 73,000 clones, with approximately 77% of them counted one time only. Together, the top ten hold 2% to 2.5% of the sample.

The receptor was derived from a man between 65 and 85 years old with COVID-19, enrolled during active disease. This chain joins TRBV11-3 to TRBJ2-2; perhaps TRBD1 is the D gene, with 5 bases matching. Sequenced sample: peripheral blood. The CDR3 region: CASSLDRSGFTGELFF. The bases are TGTGCCAGCAGCTTAGATCGGTCAGGGTTTACCGGGGAGCTGTTTTTT.